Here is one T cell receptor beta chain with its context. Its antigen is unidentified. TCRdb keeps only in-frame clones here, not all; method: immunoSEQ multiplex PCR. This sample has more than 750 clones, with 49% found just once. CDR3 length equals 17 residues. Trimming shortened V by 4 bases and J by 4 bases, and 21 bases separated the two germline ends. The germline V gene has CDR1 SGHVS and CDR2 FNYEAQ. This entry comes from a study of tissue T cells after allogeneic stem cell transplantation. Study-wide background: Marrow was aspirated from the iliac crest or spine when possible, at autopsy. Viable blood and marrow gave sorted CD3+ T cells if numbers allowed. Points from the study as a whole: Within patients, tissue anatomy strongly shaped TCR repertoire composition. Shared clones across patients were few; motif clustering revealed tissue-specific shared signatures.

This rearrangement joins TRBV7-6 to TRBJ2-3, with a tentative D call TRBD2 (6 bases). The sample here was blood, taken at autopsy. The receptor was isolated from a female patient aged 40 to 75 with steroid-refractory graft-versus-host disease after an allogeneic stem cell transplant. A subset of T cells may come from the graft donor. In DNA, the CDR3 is TGTGCCAGCAGCTCTAGCGTCCACGATTTAAGGGCAGATACGCAGTATTTT. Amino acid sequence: CASSSSVHDLRADTQYF.